One sample yielded the 9 T cell receptor beta chains listed below, sequenced in a study of Ad26.COV2.S vaccination and SARS-CoV-2 variants. Using immunoSEQ multiplex PCR, the repertoire was profiled, and TCRdb retains in-frame clones only, with some absent. The data show 350,000 to 450,000 clones, with approximately 90% seen just once and around 1.7% held by the top ten. The treatment denotes: some 20 received Ad26.COV2.S at low or high dose, single or two shots; about five received placebo; per-sample allocation not given. At day 63 after the first vaccine or placebo injection, samples were drawn. The sequencing here drew on peripheral blood, taken in a trial of Ad26.COV2.S vaccine versus placebo. The receptors come from a person aged 18-60 years who received the Ad26.COV2.S COVID-19 vaccine or a placebo.

The chain is built from TRBV3-1 (or the pseudogene TRBV3-2) and TRBJ1-2; D call uncertain. Germline V gene lookup returns CDR1 LGHDT and CDR2 YNNKEL (reference sequence). Trimming shortened V by 0 bases and J by 8 bases, and 16 bases separated the two germline ends. The CDR3 contains 15 residues. The CDR3 here is CASSQDKTHQIGYTF. CDR3 in DNA: TGTGCCAGCAGCCAAGATAAGACACACCAGATAGGCTACACCTTC.

The chain links TRBV4-3 to TRBJ1-6; possibly TRBD1 for D (5 bases). This CDR3 is 13 amino acids long. Germline V CDR1 and CDR2: LGHNA, YSLEER. V was shortened by 5 bases and J by 5 bases, with 7 bases between the two germline ends. The CDR3 is CASSGGNNSPLHF. The CDR3 bases are TGCGCCAGCAGCGGGGGGAATAATTCACCCCTCCACTTT.

The rearrangement joins TRBV7-2 to TRBJ1-5; maybe TRBD1 (5 bases). V was pared by 4 bases and J by 2 bases, with 12 bases between. Per germline, CDR1 SGHTA and CDR2 FQGNSA. The CDR3 loop spans 15 amino acids. The CDR3 reads CASSSDSMRNQPQHF. DNA for the CDR3: TGTGCCAGCAGCTCAGACAGCATGCGCAATCAGCCCCAGCATTTT. The variable domain in full, with the rest retrieved from reference TRBV7-2 and TRBJ1-5, is GAGVSQSPSNKVTEKGKDVELRCDPISGHTALYWYRQSLGQGLEFLIYFQGNSAPDKSGLPSDRFSAERTGGSVSTLTIQRTQQEDSAVYLCASSSDSMRNQPQHFGDGTRLSIL.

This chain uses TRBV7-6 with TRBJ1-4; TRBD1 agrees at 10 bases. The germline CDR1 and CDR2 sequences are SGHVS and FNYEAQ. The CDR3 spans 16 residues. J was trimmed by 7 bases and V by 5 bases; bases with no gene match: 10. CDR3 residues: CASSEGQGGLAEKLFF. In DNA form, the CDR3 reads TGTGCCAGCAGCGAAGGACAGGGGGGTCTTGCTGAAAAACTGTTTTTT.

This clone is a singleton in its sample. The chain carries TRBV9 and TRBJ2-1; 10 nucleotides line up with TRBD1. CDR1 and CDR2 from the germline V gene are SGDLS and YYNGEE. This CDR3 contains 17 residues. V dropped 0 bases and J dropped 3; count of bases not matched to a gene: 6. The CDR3 protein is CASSVAHGDRGYNEQFF. CDR3 DNA sequence: TGTGCCAGCAGCGTAGCTCACGGGGACAGGGGCTACAATGAGCAGTTCTTC.

V is TRBV19 and J is TRBJ1-3; no definite D call. The germline V and J ends were trimmed by 5 bases and 0 bases, with 8 bases remaining between them. The CDR3 contains 14 residues. CDR1 and CDR2 (germline): LNHDA, SQIVND (reference sequence). CDR3 sequence reads: CASSWYSSGNTIYF. The CDR3, as DNA: TGTGCCAGTAGTTGGTACTCCTCTGGAAACACCATATATTTT. The full variable domain, in which reference TRBV19 and TRBJ1-3 provide the parts outside the CDR3, is DGGITQSPKYLFRKEGQNVTLSCEQNLNHDAMYWYRQDPGQGLRLIYYSQIVNDFQKGDIAEGYSVSREKKESFPLTVTSAQKNPTAFYLCASSWYSSGNTIYFGEGSWLTVV.

The chain couples TRBV7-9 to TRBJ2-1, with D uncertain. Per the germline V gene, CDR1 is SEHNR and CDR2 is FQNEAQ (reference sequence). Trimming stripped 1 base from V and 7 bases from J, with 8 bases between. The CDR3 is 13 amino acids. The CDR3 spells CASSLVSQNEQFF. In DNA form, the CDR3 reads TGTGCCAGCAGCTTAGTGTCCCAAAATGAGCAGTTCTTC.

The chain carries TRBV9 and TRBJ1-4; D possibly corresponds to TRBD1 (5 bases). V shed 4 bases and J shed 4 bases, with 14 bases lying between them. Germline-derived CDR1 and CDR2 are SGDLS and YYNGEE. There are 15 residues in the CDR3. CDR3 sequence (DNA): TGTGCCAGCAGCCCACAGACAGCCATTAATGAAAAACTGTTTTTT. As protein: CASSPQTAINEKLFF.

This clone appeared a single time. J is TRBJ2-7 and V is TRBV21-1; the table's D call, TRBD2, was not checked against the DNA. TRBV21-1 is a pseudogene segment. The CDR3 covers 15 residues. The DNA of the CDR3 is TGTGCCAGCAGCAGGGCTAGCGAGAACCTCTACGAGCAGTACTTC. This encodes CASSRASENLYEQYF.